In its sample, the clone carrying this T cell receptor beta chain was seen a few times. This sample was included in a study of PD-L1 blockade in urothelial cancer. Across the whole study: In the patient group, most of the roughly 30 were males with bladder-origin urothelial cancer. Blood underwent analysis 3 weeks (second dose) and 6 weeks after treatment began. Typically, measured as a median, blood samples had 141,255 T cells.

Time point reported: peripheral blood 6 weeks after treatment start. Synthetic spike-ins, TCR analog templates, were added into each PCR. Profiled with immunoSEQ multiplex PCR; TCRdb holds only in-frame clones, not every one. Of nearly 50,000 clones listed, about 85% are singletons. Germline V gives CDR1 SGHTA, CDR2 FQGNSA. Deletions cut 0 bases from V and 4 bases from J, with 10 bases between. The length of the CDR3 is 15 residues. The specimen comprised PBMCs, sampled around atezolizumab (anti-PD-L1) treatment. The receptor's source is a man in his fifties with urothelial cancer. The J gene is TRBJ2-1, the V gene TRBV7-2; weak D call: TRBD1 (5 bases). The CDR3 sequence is CASSLAGRGYNEQFF. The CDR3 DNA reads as TGTGCCAGCAGCTTAGCGGGTAGGGGATACAATGAGCAGTTCTTC.